This TCR beta chain was identified during a study of PD-1 blockade in classical Hodgkin lymphoma. General study points: It was CD4+ TCR diversity, not CD8+, that rose significantly by C4D1.

Sequencing was performed with immunoSEQ multiplex PCR; in TCRdb, only in-frame clones are kept and a portion is missing. This table has some 30,000 clones, over 55% appearing once. With respect to this clone: Its antigen is as yet unknown.

Time point described: cycle 4 day 1 (C4D1), after five to seven weeks of nivolumab. All trial patients relapsed after autologous stem cell transplantation. The receptor was derived from a human donor with classical Hodgkin lymphoma. Sequenced material: peripheral blood mononuclear cells (PBMCs), taken before the fourth cycle of nivolumab.

The CDR3 nucleotides read TGTGCCAGCAGGCCCCGGGACAGCCCTTACAATGAGCAGTTCTTC. As protein: CASRPRDSPYNEQFF. The chain links TRBV28 to TRBJ2-1, with TRBD1 matching over 7 bases. Germline V gives CDR1 MDHEN, CDR2 SYDVKM. This CDR3 contains 15 residues. J gave up 4 bases and V 6 bases, and 9 bases lay outside the gene matches.